This T cell receptor (beta chain) was recorded in a study of T cells in Graves' hyperthyroidism and ophthalmopathy (dated by TCRdb to about 2019). As for the study more broadly: To identify TCR V-J signatures that set the groups apart, the researchers used a discovery cohort of about a hundred patients, made up of 40 to 45 with Graves' ophthalmopathy and 55 to 65 with stable Graves' hyperthyroidism. After blood sampling, hyperthyroidism patients were treated with methimazole at a starting dose of 30 mg daily, and ophthalmopathy patients were treated with high-dose intravenous methylprednisolone. For training and testing, the 100 or so patients in the discovery cohort were randomly divided in a 7:3 ratio. According to the paper, TCR Vbeta CDR3 sequencing was carried out on 135 peripheral blood samples, which came from approximately 43 ophthalmopathy, about 75 hyperthyroidism and about 17 progressor patients. The study also compared thyroid tissue and blood T-cell repertoires from five or six Graves' hyperthyroidism patients. Prospective prediction of ophthalmopathy was tested in an independent validation cohort of 18 to 20 hyperthyroidism patients and some 17 patients who later progressed to ophthalmopathy.

CDR1 and CDR2 (DFQATT, SNEGSKA) derive from the germline V gene (reference sequence). A distance of 14 bases separates the germline ends of V and J, which lose 7 bases and 8 bases respectively. The CDR3 numbers 11 residues from cysteine through phenylalanine. Of the read, only the CDR3 DNA is kept; its 33 bases are in frame from base 1. This clonotype was observed many times. No antigen is known for it. Within one base of it there is no much larger clone, and no base qualities were kept. Graves' hyperthyroidism was defined as stable when no progression to ophthalmopathy occurred over 18 months of follow-up. The hyperthyroidism patients were between 18 and 65 years old and newly diagnosed, with a disease duration of less than 2 months. The study excluded patients with uncontrolled infections, other autoimmune diseases, pregnancy or lactation. Diagnoses were based on clinical symptoms, serum thyroxine and TRAb, thyroid ultrasound and orbital computed tomography. Trizol reagent was used to extract total RNA, and RNA quality was then checked on an Agilent 2100 Bioanalyzer.

Summary of the overall study and its limitations: A 13 V-J signature model separated ophthalmopathy from stable hyperthyroidism, with 87.88% sensitivity and roughly 81% specificity in cross-validation and 80%/75% in testing. In validation, the model predicted progression to ophthalmopathy a median of about 6 months before onset, with roughly 70% sensitivity and about 72% specificity. Sample size was not statistically predetermined, and investigators were not blinded to group allocation. Most expanded thyroid clonotypes (frequency above 0.001) were also detected in blood, suggesting blood repertoires may reflect thyroid immune responses.

The TCR beta CDR3 regions were amplified from RNA transcripts. The TCR CDR3 was subjected to a first round of RT-PCR using the HTBI primer set and the Qiagen OneStep RT-PCR kit. Libraries were constructed in a second round of multiplex PCR, after which size selection and purification were carried out. Paired-end sequencing of the libraries was performed with 100 bp reads on an Illumina HiSeq2000. The published analysis was carried out like this. SOAPnuke was used to process the raw data, removing reads that contained adapters or uncalled bases, had a mean Phred below 15, or lacked an exact match to the constant primer or identifier. COPE v1.2.5 was used to merge high-quality paired reads, and clonotypes were defined as unique nucleotide sequences. Clonotypes were aligned to IMGT TRBV, TRBD and TRBJ reference segments using MiTCR v1.1. Only V-J combinations with frequency above 0.0001, covering 99.2% of repertoires, were analysed. A TCS score was defined as the ratio of F50 (clonal expansion) to E x V (chaos), with BLOSUM62-based TCRdist applied between CDR3 peptides within each V-J. Welch's t-statistics and random forest reduced 500 to 550 V-J features to about 13, which were used in a naive Bayes classifier (R e1071). The similarity between thyroid and blood repertoires was quantified using the Morisita-Horn index. In TCRdb, the public reads were trimmed at Q25 with fastp and aligned with MiXCR, with productive beta chains retained. Under each unique CDR3 protein, matching rows form one entry showing the most common genes and DNA. The V and J calls shown here were made by TCRdb, not taken from the authors' results. The sample contains approximately 500,000 distinct CDR3 sequences, about half of them found a single time. The ten most abundant clones make up around 8% of the sample.

Sequencing was carried out using peripheral blood or thyroid tissue (not recorded which). In this chain, TRBV20-1 is recombined with TRBJ1-1, with the D gene uncertain. This receptor was identified in a woman aged 18 to 35 with Graves' hyperthyroidism. The nucleotide sequence is given as TGCAGTGAGCGCCATCGGTCCGAAGCTTTCTTT. Translated, it reads CSERHRSEAFF.